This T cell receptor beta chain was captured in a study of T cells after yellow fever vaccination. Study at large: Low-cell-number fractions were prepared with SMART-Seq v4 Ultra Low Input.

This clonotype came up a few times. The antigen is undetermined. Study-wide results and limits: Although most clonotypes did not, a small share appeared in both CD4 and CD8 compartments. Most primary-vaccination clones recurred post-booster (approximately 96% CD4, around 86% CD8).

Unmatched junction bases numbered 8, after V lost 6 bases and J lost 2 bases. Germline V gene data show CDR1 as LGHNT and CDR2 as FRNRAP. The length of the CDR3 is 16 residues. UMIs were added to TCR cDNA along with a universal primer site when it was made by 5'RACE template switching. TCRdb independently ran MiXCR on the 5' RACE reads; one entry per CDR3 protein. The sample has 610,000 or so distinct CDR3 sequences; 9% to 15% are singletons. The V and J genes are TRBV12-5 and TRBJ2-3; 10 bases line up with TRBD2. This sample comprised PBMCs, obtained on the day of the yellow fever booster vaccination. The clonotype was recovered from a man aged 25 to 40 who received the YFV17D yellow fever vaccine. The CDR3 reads CASGNSGLATTDTQYF. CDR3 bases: TGTGCTAGTGGCAACTCGGGACTAGCGACCACAGATACGCAGTATTTT.